Listed below are T cell receptor beta chains from one sample, sequenced in a study of CD8 T cells in ankylosing spondylitis. TCRdb called the 5' RACE reads again in MiXCR, with one record for every CDR3 protein. The sample shows some 400,000 distinct CDR3 sequences, under 25% of them seen only once. The material sequenced was blood, either unsorted or a sorted T cell fraction (not recorded which). These receptors were collected from a male donor with ankylosing spondylitis. Each CDR3 is given with its conserved first and last residue. The order of the fields is CDR3 length, D gene, clone size, J gene, V gene, CDR3 protein, CDR3 DNA. A D gene is named only where the DNA matches it firmly. Clone size is shown for a subset of rows, as once, few, many or a class of expanded clone.

length: 15
D: TRBD2
size: -
J: TRBJ2-7
V: TRBV4-3
CDR3: CASSQEGLAGDQQYF
DNA: TGCGCCAGCAGCCAAGAGGGACTAGCGGGAGACCAGCAGTACTTC

length: 16
D: TRBD1
size: -
J: TRBJ2-3
V: TRBV18
CDR3: CASSPFRTGGKDTQYF
DNA: TGTGCCAGCTCACCCTTTCGGACAGGGGGCAAAGATACGCAGTATTTT

length: 14
D: -
size: -
J: TRBJ2-3
V: TRBV12-5
CDR3: CASGLAVLVDTQYF
DNA: TGTGCTAGTGGTTTGGCAGTCCTAGTGGATACGCAGTATTTT

length: 14
D: -
size: -
J: TRBJ1-3
V: TRBV27
CDR3: CASSFLGSGNTIYF
DNA: TGTGCCAGCAGTTTCTTGGGATCTGGAAACACCATATATTTT

length: 18
D: -
size: once
J: TRBJ1-2
V: TRBV12-3/TRBV12-4
CDR3: CASSLARDTGGRLYGYTF
DNA: TGTGCCAGCAGTTTAGCCCGGGACACCGGCGGACGGTTGTATGGCTACACCTTC

length: 16
D: TRBD2
size: -
J: TRBJ2-1
V: TRBV4-3
CDR3: CASSRRLAGVYNEQFF
DNA: TGCGCCAGCAGCCGGAGACTAGCGGGAGTCTACAATGAGCAGTTCTTC

length: 15
D: -
size: -
J: TRBJ2-7
V: TRBV5-1
CDR3: CASSLDWLTTYEQYF
DNA: TGCGCCAGCAGCTTGGACTGGTTGACCACCTACGAGCAGTACTTC

length: 17
D: -
size: few
J: TRBJ2-1
V: TRBV9
CDR3: CASSPPGAASPFNEQFF
DNA: TGTGCCAGCAGCCCCCCCGGGGCGGCCTCTCCCTTCAATGAGCAGTTCTTC

length: 14
D: -
size: -
J: TRBJ2-7
V: TRBV5-1
CDR3: CASSLVGALNEQYF
DNA: TGCGCCAGCAGCTTGGTGGGGGCGCTGAACGAGCAGTACTTC

length: 15
D: -
size: many
J: TRBJ2-7
V: TRBV7-2
CDR3: CASSLGLASSYEQYF
DNA: TGTGCCAGCAGCTTGGGGCTAGCGTCTTCTTACGAGCAGTACTTC

length: 13
D: -
size: many
J: TRBJ2-3
V: TRBV28
CDR3: CASSEGGGDTQYF
DNA: TGTGCCAGCAGCGAGGGGGGAGGTGATACGCAGTATTTT

length: 15
D: TRBD2
size: many
J: TRBJ2-1
V: TRBV7-8
CDR3: CASSGVAGGYNEQFF
DNA: TGTGCCAGCAGCGGTGTAGCGGGAGGATACAATGAGCAGTTCTTC

length: 14
D: -
size: -
J: TRBJ1-2
V: TRBV4-1
CDR3: CASSQGVSGGGYTF
DNA: TGCGCCAGCAGCCAAGGGGTCTCTGGGGGCGGCTACACCTTC

length: 17
D: TRBD2
size: many
J: TRBJ2-3
V: TRBV30
CDR3: CAWSVPTGTSGTDTQYF
DNA: TGTGCCTGGAGTGTACCTACCGGGACTAGCGGCACAGATACGCAGTATTTT

length: 14
D: -
size: -
J: TRBJ1-1
V: TRBV19
CDR3: CASSIGEPSTEAFF
DNA: TGTGCCAGTAGTATCGGGGAACCGTCCACTGAAGCTTTCTTT

length: 13
D: -
size: -
J: TRBJ1-2
V: TRBV3-1
CDR3: CASSHRRAYGYTF
DNA: TGTGCCAGCAGCCATCGACGGGCCTATGGCTACACCTTC

length: 13
D: -
size: -
J: TRBJ1-1
V: TRBV12-3/TRBV12-4
CDR3: CASSFALGAEAFF
DNA: TGTGCCAGCAGTTTTGCCTTGGGTGCTGAAGCTTTCTTT

length: 13
D: -
size: many
J: TRBJ1-5
V: TRBV10-3
CDR3: CAISESIRAGSRF
DNA: TGTGCCATCAGTGAGTCGATCAGGGCAGGGAGCCGTTTT

length: 15
D: -
size: few
J: TRBJ2-1
V: TRBV7-8
CDR3: CASSSRQYSYNEQFF
DNA: TGTGCCAGCAGCTCCCGACAGTACTCCTACAATGAGCAGTTCTTC

length: 13
D: -
size: few
J: TRBJ1-4
V: TRBV27
CDR3: CASSFGRNEKLFF
DNA: TGTGCCAGCAGTTTCGGGCGAAATGAAAAACTGTTTTTT

length: 13
D: -
size: few
J: TRBJ2-1
V: TRBV28
CDR3: CASHERGYNEQFF
DNA: TGTGCCAGCCACGAGAGAGGGTACAATGAGCAGTTCTTC

length: 12
D: -
size: -
J: TRBJ2-7
V: TRBV20-1
CDR3: CSAGLASYEQYF
DNA: TGCAGTGCGGGCCTTGCCTCCTACGAGCAGTACTTC